This T cell receptor beta chain was captured by sequencing in a study of graft-versus-host responses after intestinal transplantation. The overall study: Recipients obtained multivisceral, liver-intestinal, or isolated intestinal transplants. Anti-thymocyte globulin induction, then tacrolimus and steroids for two to four years, went to all recipients.

On this clone itself: The antigen is not known.

Study results and caveats: Allografts carried high graft-versus-host to host-versus-graft clonal ratios in patients having graft-donor T cell macrochimerism. GvH clones occurred in recipient marrow; some first appeared in ileum or blood.

V was shortened by 5 bases and J by 8 bases, with 12 bases between the two germline ends. CDR1 is SNHLY, CDR2 FYNNEI, per germline. The CDR3 sequence is 12 residues long. Profiling relied on immunoSEQ multiplex PCR, and the TCRdb table lists in-frame clones only, not all of them. The data show tens of thousands of clones, just over 90% seen once. The rearrangement uses TRBV2 and TRBJ1-2; D is ambiguous. The sequence derives from a human donor who received an intestinal transplant. The sequencing used unstimulated CD8+ T cells sorted from spleen or lymph node cells, collected before intestinal transplant. The CDR3 protein is CASSRTLWGYTF. The CDR3 region has the DNA TGTGCCAGCAGTCGGACTCTTTGGGGCTACACCTTC. Filled out from reference TRBV2 and TRBJ1-2, the complete variable domain reads EPEVTQTPSHQVTQMGQEVILRCVPISNHLYFYWYRQILGQKVEFLVSFYNNEISEKSEIFDDQFSVERPDGSNFTLKIRSTKLEDSAMYFCASSRTLWGYTFGSGTRLTVV.